These 13 T cell receptor beta chains share one sample of origin, sequenced in a study of T-cell memory formation after mild COVID-19. TCRdb ran MiXCR on the 5' RACE reads and lists one entry per CDR3 protein. The sample lists about 140,000 distinct CDR3 sequences; roughly a quarter were seen once. Sequenced sample: PBMCs or a T cell subset sorted from them (not recorded which). These receptors were collected from an adult woman who had mild COVID-19 (a few samples of this study predate the infection). Cell type and time point are not known.

This chain uses TRBV12-3 or TRBV12-4 with TRBJ2-1; D tentatively fits TRBD1 or TRBD2 (6 bases each). V was clipped by 10 bases and J by 7 bases, with 23 bases between them. The CDR3 length is 15 residues. The CDR3 loop is CAIFGARGGRNEQFF. The CDR3 bases are TGTGCCATCTTCGGGGCAAGAGGGGGGAGGAATGAGCAGTTCTTC.

This clonotype was seen a handful of times. The genes are TRBV4-3 and TRBJ2-4; perhaps D is TRBD1 or TRBD2 (5 bases each). V was clipped by 0 bases and J by 0 bases, with 12 bases between them. The CDR3 has 17 amino acids. CDR1 and CDR2 from the germline V gene are LGHNA and YSLEER. This CDR3 reads CASSQDHTGLAKNIQYF. In DNA form, the CDR3 reads TGCGCCAGCAGCCAAGATCATACAGGACTAGCCAAAAACATTCAGTACTTC.

This clonotype was counted only a few times. V and J are TRBV20-1 and TRBJ2-3; D may be TRBD1 (5 bases). This CDR3 comprises 13 residues. Germline values: CDR1 DFQATT, CDR2 SNEGSKA (reference sequence). V lost 6 bases and J lost 2, with 12 bases in between. CDR3 in DNA: TGCAGTGCCCTTCGGACAACCACAGATACGCAGTATTTT. Translated, it gives CSALRTTTDTQYF.

This clonotype was counted only a few times. The J gene is TRBJ2-7, the V gene TRBV7-6; 8 nucleotides line up with TRBD1. Unmatched junction bases numbered 9, after V lost 5 bases and J lost 3 bases. The V gene's germline CDR1 is SGHVS and CDR2 FNYEAQ. This CDR3 spans 15 amino acids. CDR3 in amino acids: CASSPTGDRLYEQYF. The CDR3 DNA is TGTGCCAGCAGCCCGACGGGGGACAGGCTCTACGAGCAGTACTTC.

The chain employs TRBV6-5 and TRBJ2-5; 13 bases line up with TRBD2. After removal of 5 bases from V and 1 base from J, the junction contained 4 bases not matched to a gene. The CDR3 has 16 amino acids. Germline-derived CDR1 and CDR2 are MNHEY and SVGAGI. The CDR3 protein is CASSTWTSGGQETQYF. CDR3 coding DNA: TGTGCCAGCAGTACATGGACTAGCGGGGGCCAAGAGACCCAGTACTTC.

DNA of the CDR3: TGTGCCAGTCAACCGGGACAGGTAGCGAACACTGAAGCTTTCTTT. This codes for CASQPGQVANTEAFF. The V and J genes are TRBV27 and TRBJ1-1; 8 bases are a match to TRBD1. V trimming: 9 bases; J trimming: 1 base; junction bases outside the gene matches: 10. The CDR3 spans 15 residues. Per germline, CDR1 MNHEY and CDR2 SMNVEV (reference sequence).

This clonotype was picked up a small number of times. The V call is TRBV20-1, the J call TRBJ2-7; 11 nucleotides line up with TRBD2. V was clipped by 1 base and J by 2 bases; unmatched bases: 4. The CDR3 contains 15 residues. Germline lookup yields CDR1 DFQATT and CDR2 SNEGSKA (reference sequence). CDR3 DNA: TGCAGTGCTAGAGGCCTAGCGGGGGGACCCTACGAGCAGTACTTC. The encoded protein is CSARGLAGGPYEQYF.

The V call is TRBV12-3 or TRBV12-4, the J call TRBJ2-3; D is possibly TRBD1 (6 bases). V lost 5 bases, J lost 1 base, and 16 bases lay in between. The CDR3 contains 16 residues. Here the CDR3 DNA reads TGTGCCAGCAGTCCGGCGACAGGAAAGGGCACAGATACGCAGTATTTT. Translating gives CASSPATGKGTDTQYF.

This clonotype was picked up one time. This rearrangement joins TRBV12-3 or TRBV12-4 to TRBJ2-7; D remains unclear. V was shortened by 1 base and J by 0 bases, with 10 bases between the two germline ends. This CDR3 spans 15 amino acids. CDR3 region: CASSLGAEISYEQYF. CDR3 bases: TGTGCCAGCAGTTTAGGGGCAGAGATCTCCTACGAGCAGTACTTC.

V is TRBV11-2 and J is TRBJ2-7, with 9 bases that match TRBD2. The germline V gene has CDR1 SGHAT and CDR2 FQNNGV. The V gene end was trimmed by 2 bases and the J gene end by 5 bases; junction bases not matched to a gene: 13. This CDR3 has 17 residues. The DNA of the CDR3 is TGTGCCAGCAGCTTATTTACGCCGGGACTAGCCATCAACGAGCAGTACTTC. Protein: CASSLFTPGLAINEQYF. Combining the CDR3 with reference TRBV11-2 and TRBJ2-7 gives the whole variable domain EAGVAQSPRYKIIEKRQSVAFWCNPISGHATLYWYQQILGQGPKLLIQFQNNGVVDDSQLPKDRFSAERLKGVDSTLKIQPAKLEDSAVYLCASSLFTPGLAINEQYFGPGTRLTVT.

This rearrangement joins TRBV9 to TRBJ1-6; 7 nucleotides match TRBD1. Germline V gene sequence: CDR1 SGDLS, CDR2 YYNGEE. The V gene end was trimmed by 2 bases and the J gene end by 9 bases; junction bases not matched to a gene: 5. This CDR3 is built from 14 residues. CDR3 in DNA: TGTGCCAGCAGCGTCGGGACAGCGCCTTCACCCCTCCACTTT. This sequence encodes CASSVGTAPSPLHF.

The CDR3 coding sequence is TGTGCCACCAGTGACTTCCCCCCTGGAGAGGGAGAGACCCAGTACTTC. Translation: CATSDFPPGEGETQYF. The chain is built from TRBV24-1 and TRBJ2-5; maybe TRBD2 (5 bases). CDR1 KGHDR and CDR2 SFDVKD come from the germline V gene. Trimming pared 4 bases from V and 4 bases from J, leaving 18 bases between. CDR3 size: 16 residues.

This clonotype has only a few counts. J is TRBJ1-1 and V is TRBV29-1; TRBD1 aligns across 11 bases. CDR3 length: 16 residues. Per the germline V gene, CDR1 is SQVTM and CDR2 is ANQGSEA. The V segment lost 0 bases and the J segment 5 bases; nucleotides outside the gene matches: 8. The DNA for the CDR3 is TGCAGCGTTGAAGATCCGGGGACAGGGGGTTCAACTGAAGCTTTCTTT. Its protein is CSVEDPGTGGSTEAFF.